These 25 T cell receptor beta chains share one sample of origin, sequenced in a study of T cell clonality in common variable immunodeficiency. This table comes from immunoSEQ multiplex PCR, and its TCRdb copy is limited to in-frame clones, with some not included. This sample carries roughly 40,000 clones, none of them present only once. Sequenced sample: peripheral blood mononuclear cells. These receptor sequences come from a person aged 18-70 years in good health.

This clone was recorded many times. The CDR3 goes on 3 residues after the read ends, and that part is filled in from the germline J gene. The chain uses TRBV13 and TRBJ2-5; TRBD1 matches at 9 bases. The germline CDR1 and CDR2 sequences are PRHDT and FYEKMQ (reference sequence). This CDR3 has 17 residues. The V gene end was trimmed by 5 bases and the J gene end by 4 bases; junction bases not matched to a gene: 14. The sequenced CDR3 bases are TGTGCCAGCAGCCCCTCTATGTTGGACAGGGGAAGAGAGACC. Residues: CASSPSMLDRGRET. The full CDR3 is CASSPSMLDRGRETQYF.

In regard to this clone: The read terminates 3 residues before the CDR3 end, so the remaining end is supplied by the germline J gene. J is TRBJ2-1 and V is TRBV5-4; TRBD2 matches at 14 bases. Germline CDR1 reads SGHNT; CDR2 reads YYREEE (reference sequence). This CDR3 region has 16 residues. After removal of 3 bases from V and 4 bases from J, the junction contained 3 bases not matched to a gene. Incomplete CDR3 DNA: TGTGCCAGCAGCTCGACTAGCGGGGGGGATTACAATGAG. This encodes CASSSTSGGDYNE. The full-length CDR3 reads as CASSSTSGGDYNEQFF.

This clone was recorded at least ten times. The read ends 3 residues shy of where the CDR3 ends; the end is completed using the germline J gene. J is TRBJ2-1 and V is TRBV15; 9 nucleotides line up with TRBD2. The CDR3 length is 16 residues. The ends lost 0 bases at V and 7 bases at J; junction bases unmatched: 7. Germline loops: CDR1 LNHNV, CDR2 YYDKDF (reference sequence). The CDR3 DNA, read in part, is TGTGCCACCAGCAGAGACCATATAGCGGGAGTGAATGAG. This translates into CATSRDHIAGVNE. The CDR3 as a whole reads CATSRDHIAGVNEQFF. Full variable domain (missing parts from reference TRBV15 and TRBJ2-1): DAMVIQNPRYQVTQFGKPVTLSCSQTLNHNVMYWYQQKSSQAPKLLFHYYDKDFNNEADTPDNFQSRRPNTSFCFLDIRSPGLGDTAMYLCATSRDHIAGVNEQFFGPGTRLTVL.

This clone occurred many times. The CDR3 extends 3 residues past the end of the read, so its final part is completed from the germline J gene. The genes are TRBV2 and TRBJ1-2; TRBD1 agrees at 9 bases. CDR3 length equals 18 residues. The V gene end was trimmed by 6 bases and the J gene end by 4 bases; junction bases not matched to a gene: 18. CDR1 is SNHLY and CDR2 is FYNNEI in the germline V gene. Incomplete CDR3 DNA: TGTGCCAGCAGGGGAAGGAGGGACAGGGAAGGAATCCTCTATGGC. Amino acid sequence: CASRGRRDREGILYG. The whole CDR3 region reads CASRGRRDREGILYGYTF. Drawing the rest from reference TRBV2 and TRBJ1-2, the complete variable domain is EPEVTQTPSHQVTQMGQEVILRCVPISNHLYFYWYRQILGQKVEFLVSFYNNEISEKSEIFDDQFSVERPDGSNFTLKIRSTKLEDSAMYFCASRGRRDREGILYGYTFGSGTRLTVV.

This clone was seen repeatedly, ten times or more. Read data end 3 residues before the CDR3 end; the end is taken from the germline J gene. V usage is TRBV5-6 and J usage is TRBJ2-3, with unresolved D. The CDR3 is made up of 15 amino acids. The V and J ends lost 0 bases and 1 base respectively, with 9 bases between them. Germline CDR1 is SGHDT and CDR2 is YYEEEE. The CDR3 loop reads CASSLEGQGTDTQYF. CDR3 DNA (partial): TGTGCCAGCAGCTTGGAAGGGCAGGGCACAGATACG.

This clone was detected ten times or more. The read ends 3 residues shy of where the CDR3 ends; the end is completed using the germline J gene. The identical CDR3 is also encoded by other nucleotide sequences in the sample. This chain uses TRBV18 with TRBJ2-7; 7 bases agree with TRBD2. J lost 4 bases, V lost 4 bases, and 4 bases had no gene match. CDR1 and CDR2 from the germline V gene are KGHSH and LQKENI. The CDR3 is 13 residues long. The CDR3 spells CASSLRGGYEQYF. The part of the CDR3 DNA that was read is TGTGCCAGCTCACTCCGGGGAGGGTACGAG.

Many counts were recorded for this clone. Read sequence stops 3 residues before the CDR3 end, and the germline J gene provides the missing end. This chain uses TRBV7-2 with TRBJ2-2; no clear D. Germline CDR1 SGHTA, CDR2 FQGNSA. This CDR3 spans 14 amino acids. V was clipped by 1 base and J by 7 bases, with 10 bases between them. The CDR3 protein is CASSLVGYNGELFF. CDR3 DNA, as far as it was read: TGTGCCAGCAGCTTAGTCGGGTATAACGGGGAG.

On this clone itself: The CDR3 goes on 3 residues after the read ends, and that part is filled in from the germline J gene. V and J are TRBV29-1 and TRBJ2-3; D may be TRBD2 (5 bases). In germline, CDR1 is SQVTM, CDR2 ANQGSEA. This CDR3 comprises 13 residues. The CDR3 loop reads CSARLASLETQYF. The DNA read from the CDR3 is TGCAGCGCTCGCCTCGCTAGCTTAGAGACG.

This clone has only a few counts. Read sequence stops 3 residues before the CDR3 end, and the germline J gene provides the missing end. The rearrangement joins TRBV19 to TRBJ2-1; 11 positions agree with TRBD2. The CDR3 is 16 amino acids. Losses at the gene ends were 3 bases for V and 7 bases for J; bases not matched to a gene: 8. Germline CDR1 reads LNHDA; CDR2 reads SQIVND (reference sequence). CDR3 residues: CASSIGVAGGLNEQFF. CDR3 DNA (partial): TGTGCCAGTAGTATCGGAGTAGCGGGGGGGCTTAATGAG.

This clone was detected many times. The read stops 3 residues short of the end of the CDR3; the missing end is completed from the germline J gene. The V gene is TRBV19, the J gene TRBJ1-2; 9 bases are shared with TRBD1. Germline V CDR1 and CDR2: LNHDA, SQIVND (reference sequence). V was clipped by 10 bases and J by 3 bases; unmatched bases: 9. The CDR3 consists of 14 residues. Partial CDR3 DNA: TGTGCCACGAGACAGGGGGGGACTTACTATGGC. Translation: CATRQGGTYYG. In full, the CDR3 reads CATRQGGTYYGYTF.

As to this clone: The sequenced fragment ends 3 residues before the CDR3 boundary, so the rest is inferred from the germline J gene. V gene TRBV25-1 combines with J gene TRBJ1-5; 7 bases line up with TRBD1. This CDR3 spans 14 amino acids. Trimming removed 2 bases from V and 6 bases from J; junction bases left unmatched: 4. The germline CDR1 and CDR2 sequences are MGHDK and SYGVNS. CDR3 DNA (partial): TGTGCCAGCAGTGAAGGGACAGAAGTTCAGCCC. It specifies CASSEGTEVQP. Given in full, the CDR3 is CASSEGTEVQPQHF.

This clone occurred many times. The missing CDR3 end, 3 residues past where the read stops, is filled in from the germline J gene. This rearrangement joins TRBV19 to TRBJ2-3; 8 nucleotides agree with TRBD2. CDR1 LNHDA and CDR2 SQIVND come from the germline V gene (reference sequence). Trimming cost V 9 bases and J 0 bases; bases outside gene matches: 2. The CDR3 spans 13 residues. The CDR3 sequence is CASSGGSTDTQYF. CDR3 DNA (partial): TGTGCCAGCAGCGGGGGTAGCACAGATACG.

This clone was found many times. The read terminates 3 residues ahead of where the CDR3 ends, so the germline J gene completes it. V is TRBV7-9 and J is TRBJ1-2; D not resolved. The germline CDR1 and CDR2 sequences are SEHNR and FQNEAQ (reference sequence). With 1 base removed from V and 4 bases from J, the gap between germline ends came to 4 bases. This CDR3 has 12 amino acids. The CDR3: CASSLDSYGYTF. CDR3 DNA (partial): TGTGCCAGCAGCTTAGATAGCTATGGC.

This clone was seen ten or more times. The read halts 3 residues ahead of the CDR3 end, with the missing end drawn from the germline J gene. V and J are TRBV2 and TRBJ1-5; D may be TRBD1 (6 bases). V was clipped by 3 bases and J by 0 bases, with 9 bases between them. Per the germline V gene, CDR1 is SNHLY and CDR2 is FYNNEI. CDR3 size: 15 residues. The CDR3 reads CASSENRDSNQPQHF. Incomplete CDR3 DNA: TGTGCCAGCAGTGAGAACAGGGATAGCAATCAGCCC.

This clone was seen at least ten times. The CDR3 is cut off 3 residues early in the read; its end comes from the germline J gene. The V and J genes are TRBV6-2 or TRBV6-3 and TRBJ1-1, with D perhaps TRBD1 (6 bases). Germline CDR1 is MNHEY and CDR2 is SVGEGT. V was cut by 10 bases and J by 4 bases, with 16 bases left in between. This CDR3 is built from 13 residues. The CDR3 DNA, read in part, is TGTGCCACCGTGTCTCAGGGGAGCACTGAA. It codes for CATVSQGSTE. The complete CDR3 reads CATVSQGSTEAFF.

This clone was recorded at least ten times. The read is 3 residues too short to cover the CDR3 end, so that end is filled in from the germline J gene. This chain uses TRBV18 with TRBJ2-7; TRBD1 matches 8 bases. Losses at the gene ends were 0 bases for V and 0 bases for J; bases not matched to a gene: 1. Germline values: CDR1 KGHSH, CDR2 LQKENI. The CDR3 consists of 15 residues. The covered CDR3 bases are TGTGCCAGCTCACCACCGGACAGGGCCTCCTACGAG. Its protein is CASSPPDRASYE. The full-length CDR3 reads as CASSPPDRASYEQYF.

In this sample, this clone turned up many times. From the germline J gene comes the end of the CDR3, since the read stops 3 residues before it. The rearrangement links TRBV6-2 or TRBV6-3 to TRBJ2-5; 8 bases are shared with TRBD2. CDR1 and CDR2 from the germline V gene are MNHEY and SVGEGT. The CDR3 runs to 15 residues. V shed 4 bases and J 2 bases; nucleotides not matched to a gene: 6. CDR3 residues: CASSFFAGGQETQYF. CDR3 DNA (partial): TGTGCCAGCAGTTTCTTTGCGGGGGGACAAGAGACC.

This clone occurred many times. Read data end 3 residues before the CDR3 end; the end is taken from the germline J gene. The chain carries TRBV20-1 and TRBJ2-7; D gene ambiguous. Trimming pared 3 bases from V and 3 bases from J, leaving 12 bases between. This CDR3 has 13 residues. From germline, CDR1 is DFQATT and CDR2 SNEGSKA (reference sequence). CDR3 protein: CSASQVTYYEQYF. The covered CDR3 bases are TGCAGTGCTAGCCAGGTGACCTACTACGAG.

This clone occurred many times. The read comes to an end 3 residues before the CDR3 does, leaving the germline J gene to fill in the end. V gene TRBV19 combines with J gene TRBJ2-1; 10 bases agree with TRBD2. Trimming took 4 bases from V and 4 from J; bases not matched to a gene: 10. Germline CDR1 LNHDA, CDR2 SQIVND (reference sequence). The length of the CDR3 is 17 residues. The CDR3 loop is CASSKGAQAGGYNEQFF. CDR3 DNA, as far as it was read: TGTGCCAGTAGTAAAGGGGCCCAAGCGGGAGGGTACAATGAG.

This clone was picked up many times. The sequenced CDR3 bases are TGTGCCAGTAGTATAGACAGGAGGAACTATGGC. Encoded protein: CASSIDRRNYG. The CDR3 in full is CASSIDRRNYGYTF. The chain recombines TRBV19 with TRBJ1-2; D is uncertain. The observed sequence ends 3 residues before the CDR3 terminus, with the missing tail filled in from the germline J gene. V lost 0 bases to trimming and J lost 2 bases, with 7 bases between them. Germline-derived CDR1 and CDR2 are LNHDA and SQIVND (reference sequence). CDR3 length: 14 residues.

In this sample, this clone turned up many times. The observed sequence ends 3 residues before the CDR3 terminus, with the missing tail filled in from the germline J gene. The chain has TRBV5-1 and TRBJ1-4, with no clear D. Trimming left V 3 bases short and J 6 bases short, with 12 bases between. CDR1 is SGHRS and CDR2 is YFSETQ in the germline V gene. The CDR3 runs 14 residues. The covered CDR3 bases are TGCGCCAGCAGCTCCCCGGGTCGCGATGAAAAA. It codes for CASSSPGRDEK. The complete CDR3 protein is CASSSPGRDEKLFF. Based on the CDR3 plus reference TRBV5-1 and TRBJ1-4, the full variable domain is KAGVTQTPRYLIKTRGQQVTLSCSPISGHRSVSWYQQTPGQGLQFLFEYFSETQRNKGNFPGRFSGRQFSNSRSEMNVSTLELGDSALYLCASSSPGRDEKLFFGSGTQLSVL.

A word on this clone: The sequenced fragment ends 3 residues before the CDR3 boundary, so the rest is inferred from the germline J gene. The V call is TRBV2, the J call TRBJ1-6; 8 bases fit TRBD1. J gave up 10 bases and V 6 bases, and 17 bases lay outside the gene matches. CDR1 is SNHLY, CDR2 FYNNEI, per germline. The CDR3 is made up of 17 amino acids. CDR3 bases read: TGTGCCAGCAGCCATCCTCACCTCGGACAGGGAGGATCACCC. This sequence encodes CASSHPHLGQGGSP. The whole CDR3 protein is CASSHPHLGQGGSPLHF.

The table lists this clone with many counts. The CDR3 goes on 3 residues after the read ends, and that part is filled in from the germline J gene. This chain connects TRBV19 to TRBJ1-1, with D tentatively TRBD1 (6 bases). This CDR3 has 13 residues. V was pared by 6 bases and J by 6 bases, with 14 bases between. Germline CDR1 reads LNHDA; CDR2 reads SQIVND (reference sequence). CDR3 DNA, as far as it was read: TGTGCCAGTAGCAATCGCAGGGGTTCTGAA. Its protein is CASSNRRGSE. The entire CDR3 is CASSNRRGSEAFF.

This clone was seen many times. CDR3 bases read: TGTGCCAGTTCCCCGGACAGAGCAATGAACACTGAA. It specifies CASSPDRAMNTE. The CDR3 in its entirety is CASSPDRAMNTEAFF. The rearrangement links TRBV19 to TRBJ1-1, with D maybe TRBD1 (6 bases). Read data end 3 residues before the CDR3 end; the end is taken from the germline J gene. This CDR3 has 15 amino acids. V lost 8 bases to trimming and J lost 0 bases, with 16 bases between them. Per germline, CDR1 LNHDA and CDR2 SQIVND (reference sequence).

In this sample, this clone turned up many times. The read comes to an end 3 residues before the CDR3 does, leaving the germline J gene to fill in the end. The chain has TRBV18 and TRBJ1-2, with D tentatively TRBD1 (6 bases). Looked up from germline, CDR1 is KGHSH and CDR2 is LQKENI. This CDR3 has 12 amino acids. Trimming took off 3 bases at V and 6 bases at J, with 8 bases between the two ends. The CDR3 reads CASSPDRDGYTF. The covered CDR3 bases are TGTGCCAGCTCACCGGACAGAGATGGC.